This T cell receptor (beta chain) was identified in a study of identifying expanded T cells in peripheral blood. The CDR3 is 15 amino acids. From germline, CDR1 is SNHLY and CDR2 FYNNEI. V was shortened by 4 bases and J by 0 bases, with 12 bases between the two germline ends. Of note for this clone: What it recognizes is unknown.

Study results and limitations: Across healthy donors, higher total template counts meant significantly greater approximately 2-week count variance. Technical replicates showed about 1.2 changed clones; approximately 2 weeks 15 to 20; four weeks 19.

Some clones are missing from TCRdb's copy, which holds only in-frame ones; the method was immunoSEQ multiplex PCR. The sample holds about 52,000 clones, roughly 82% seen once. During the collection period, no donor immune events like infections were recorded. What was sequenced was blood. The J gene is TRBJ1-1, the V gene TRBV2; D is possibly TRBD1 (6 bases). The clonotype originates from a person aged 18 to 70 in good health. CDR3 sequence: CASSGAQGMNTEAFF. Here the CDR3 DNA reads TGTGCCAGCAGTGGTGCACAGGGTATGAACACTGAAGCTTTCTTT.